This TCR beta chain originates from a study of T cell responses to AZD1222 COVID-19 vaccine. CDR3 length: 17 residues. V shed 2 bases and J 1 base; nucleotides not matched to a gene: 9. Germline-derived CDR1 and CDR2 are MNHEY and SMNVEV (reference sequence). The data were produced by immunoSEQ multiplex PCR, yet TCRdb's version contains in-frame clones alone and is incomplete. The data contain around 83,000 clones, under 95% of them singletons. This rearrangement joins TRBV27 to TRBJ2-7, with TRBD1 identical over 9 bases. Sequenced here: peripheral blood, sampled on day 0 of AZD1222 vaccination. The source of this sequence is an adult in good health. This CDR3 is CASSLAVGQGPSYEQYF. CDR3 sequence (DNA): TGTGCCAGCAGTTTAGCCGTAGGACAGGGGCCTTCCTACGAGCAGTACTTC.